This T cell receptor (beta chain) was captured in a study of OX40 agonist ivuxolimab in advanced cancers. On the study more broadly: The dose-escalation cohort was approximately 80% male, with a mean age of around 54 years, ranging about 20 to 85.

Overall study findings and caveats: On average, CD8+ T cells had more expanded clones than CD4+.

This clone was detected only once. The target antigen is unknown. The repertoire was sequenced with immunoSEQ multiplex PCR; TCRdb's copy has only in-frame clones and lacks some. Of around 48,000 clones in the sample, 75% to 85% are singletons; the top ten hold approximately 1.2%. Trimming cost V 3 bases and J 0 bases; bases outside gene matches: 6. Germline CDR1 is SGHKS and CDR2 is YYEKEE (reference sequence). The CDR3 has 18 amino acids. Blood specimens came from baseline, cycle 4 day 1, and cycle 7 day 1. The chain employs TRBV5-5 and TRBJ2-3, with 14 bases matching TRBD2. The receptor comes from an adult with an advanced solid tumor such as melanoma, head and neck, liver or kidney cancer. The sequenced sample was CD4+ or CD8+ T cells sorted from blood, obtained in a trial of the OX40 agonist ivuxolimab. The CDR3 sequence: CASSYRLAGGLSTDTQYF. In DNA form, the CDR3 reads TGTGCCAGCAGCTATAGACTAGCGGGGGGGCTTAGCACAGATACGCAGTATTTT.